These 26 T cell receptor beta chains came from one sample sequenced in a study of identical twins' blood T cells. TCRdb redid the calling of the 5' RACE reads with MiXCR, one entry per CDR3 protein. The repertoire has a few hundred thousand distinct CDR3 sequences, under 30% of them found once; the top ten carry approximately 6.6%. Sequences were obtained from PBMCs. The receptors originated from a woman between 18 and 50 years old in good health.

About this clonotype itself: A much larger clone lies one base from this, so it may be a read error. The chain combines TRBV6-5 with TRBJ1-1, with D unclear. Trimming removed 11 bases at V and 3 bases at J, with 16 bases between. The CDR3 sequence is 13 residues long. Germline values: CDR1 MNHEY, CDR2 SVGAGI. The CDR3 region is CAGETVTHTEAFF. The DNA for the CDR3 is TGTGCCGGTGAGACGGTTACTCACACTGAAGCTTTCTTT.

About this clonotype itself: One end of the junction does not line up with germline, which may come from a read error. The gene calls are TRBV28 and TRBJ1-2; weak D call: TRBD1 (6 bases). From germline, CDR1 is MDHEN and CDR2 SYDVKM. This CDR3 has 15 amino acids. The CDR3 DNA reads as TGTGCCAGCGTTCACTCGGGATACAGGGATCGACGCTACATCTTC. It codes for CASVHSGYRDRRYIF.

The chain couples TRBV9 to TRBJ1-2; the D is unclear. CDR1 and CDR2 from the germline V gene are SGDLS and YYNGEE. The CDR3 is made up of 15 amino acids. Trimming took off 3 bases at V and 0 bases at J, with 12 bases between the two ends. Written as DNA, the CDR3 is TGTGCCAGCAGCGCAGACGCCACCCCTAACTATGGCTACACCTTC. This codes for CASSADATPNYGYTF.

This clonotype was seen a handful of times. The rearrangement uses TRBV20-1 and TRBJ2-2; unclear D gene. Germline V gene sequence: CDR1 DFQATT, CDR2 SNEGSKA (reference sequence). This CDR3 spans 17 amino acids. Trimming took 4 bases from V and 8 from J, leaving 26 bases between them. CDR3: CSAKKPTSRASGGELFF. The CDR3 nucleotides are TGCAGTGCTAAGAAACCGACCAGCCGGGCCTCAGGAGGGGAGCTGTTTTTT.

The chain's CDR3 is CSVELRGPEAFF. The CDR3 DNA is TGCAGCGTTGAACTCCGGGGGCCTGAAGCTTTCTTT. This sequence joins TRBV29-1 and TRBJ1-1; tentatively, D is TRBD1 (6 bases). Germline V lookup: CDR1 SQVTM, CDR2 ANQGSEA. The length of the CDR3 is 12 residues. The V and J ends lost 2 bases and 6 bases respectively, with 10 bases between them.

This clonotype was observed at least ten times. The chain is built from TRBV16 and TRBJ1-5; D unclear. From germline, CDR1 is KGHSY and CDR2 FQNENV. V was shortened by 5 bases and J by 9 bases, with 20 bases between the two germline ends. CDR3 length equals 15 residues. Here the CDR3 DNA reads TGTGCCAGCAGCTCACCCAAGGGTTACTTATTGCCCCAGCATTTT. Its protein is CASSSPKGYLLPQHF.

This clonotype appeared many times. This sequence joins TRBV6-2 or TRBV6-3 and TRBJ2-2; 9 bases fit TRBD2. The CDR3 spans 16 residues. Per the germline V gene, CDR1 is MNHEY and CDR2 is SVGEGT. Trimming cost V 2 bases and J 6 bases; bases outside gene matches: 7. CDR3: CASSYRGLAGPGELFF. The CDR3 DNA sequence: TGTGCCAGCAGTTACCGGGGGCTAGCGGGACCCGGGGAGCTGTTTTTT.

This clonotype came up a few times. The rearrangement joins TRBV6-1 to TRBJ1-1; possibly TRBD1 for D (6 bases). Germline V gene data show CDR1 as MNHNS and CDR2 as SASEGT. The V end lost 2 bases, the J end lost 4 bases, and 11 bases lay between the germline ends. There are 14 residues in the CDR3. CDR3 bases: TGTGCCAGCAGTGAACAGGGGTGGGTCACTGAAGCTTTCTTT. This sequence encodes CASSEQGWVTEAFF.

This clonotype has just a few counts. This is likely a read error, given that the CDR3 carries no conserved phenylalanine or tryptophan at its end. The limits of the CDR3 on the DNA are not certain, so only TCRdb's listed CDR3 is given. V and J are TRBV12-3 or TRBV12-4 and TRBJ1-1. Ends included, the CDR3 has 12 residues. CDR3 residues: CASSSSSSVGLI.

This clonotype was seen a few times. The rearrangement uses TRBV3-2 and TRBJ2-4; the DNA was not used to check the table's D call, TRBD1. TRBV3-2 is a documented pseudogene. The CDR3 extends over 11 amino acids. The CDR3 bases are TGTGCCAGCAGCCCGGCCGGGACTCAGTACTTC. Translation: CASSPAGTQYF.

This clonotype has a handful of counts. The rearrangement uses TRBV3-1 and TRBJ2-2; either TRBD1 or TRBD2 may supply D (5 bases each). Trimming shortened V by 0 bases and J by 4 bases, and 12 bases separated the two germline ends. This CDR3 contains 16 residues. The germline V gene has CDR1 LGHDT and CDR2 YNNKEL (reference sequence). CDR3 amino acids: CASSQDGGPFTGELFF. The CDR3 DNA reads TGTGCCAGCAGCCAAGATGGGGGTCCCTTCACCGGGGAGCTGTTTTTT.

This clonotype was seen only a few times. The genes are TRBV20-1 and TRBJ2-7; either TRBD1 or TRBD2 may supply D (5 bases each). CDR3 length: 12 amino acids. The V gene's germline CDR1 is DFQATT and CDR2 SNEGSKA (reference sequence). V was cut by 0 bases and J by 6 bases, with 9 bases left in between. The CDR3 here is CSARDLRGEQYF. The CDR3, as DNA: TGCAGTGCTAGAGATCTGAGGGGCGAGCAGTACTTC.

The rearrangement joins TRBV14 to TRBJ1-1; no reliable D call. The CDR3 length is 14 residues. V gave up 1 base and J gave up 4 bases, with 10 bases separating them. Germline values: CDR1 SGHDN, CDR2 FVKESK. The CDR3 sequence: CASSQAPQFTEAFF. CDR3 nucleotide sequence: TGTGCCAGCAGCCAAGCACCCCAGTTCACTGAAGCTTTCTTT. The full variable domain, with the rest looked up from reference TRBV14 and TRBJ1-1, is EAGVTQFPSHSVIEKGQTVTLRCDPISGHDNLYWYRRVMGKEIKFLLHFVKESKQDESGMPNNRFLAERTGGTYSTLKVQPAELEDSGVYFCASSQAPQFTEAFFGQGTRLTVV.

About this clonotype: One junction end does not reproduce the germline sequence, and a read error may be involved. This sequence joins TRBV9 and TRBJ2-2; 9 positions agree with TRBD2. Germline loops: CDR1 SGDLS, CDR2 YYNGEE. The CDR3 extends over 16 amino acids. CDR3 in amino acids: CASSVVSGGNTGEPFF. Written as DNA, the CDR3 is TGTGCCAGCAGCGTAGTTAGCGGGGGAAACACCGGGGAGCCGTTTTTT.

There are a few counts of this clonotype. This sequence joins TRBV14 and TRBJ2-1, with 7 positions matching TRBD2. This CDR3 comprises 15 residues. Germline trimming cut 5 bases from V and 6 bases from J; bases unmatched to any gene: 10. Germline V gene sequence: CDR1 SGHDN, CDR2 FVKESK. CDR3 amino acids: CASSFGGRGGNEQFF. The CDR3 DNA follows: TGTGCCAGCAGCTTTGGCGGGAGAGGAGGCAATGAGCAGTTCTTC.

This clonotype was seen more than once but under ten times. The chain's CDR3 is CASSSGGEAFF. CDR3 DNA: TGTGCCAGCAGTTCGGGGGGTGAAGCTTTCTTT. The J gene is TRBJ1-1, the V gene TRBV6-4, with TRBD1 as a possible D gene (5 bases). There are 11 residues in the CDR3. Germline lookup yields CDR1 MRHNA and CDR2 SNTAGT. Trimming pared 5 bases from V and 7 bases from J, leaving 8 bases between.

The chain employs TRBV6-2 or TRBV6-3 and TRBJ2-1; D not certain. With 5 bases removed from V and 8 bases from J, the gap between germline ends came to 10 bases. The CDR3 is 12 amino acids. Per the germline V gene, CDR1 is MNHEY and CDR2 is SVGEGT. The DNA for the CDR3 is TGTGCCAGCAGTAACTTGGGATATGAGCAGTTCTTC. As protein: CASSNLGYEQFF.

The V and J genes are TRBV5-4 and TRBJ1-1; the D gene is possibly TRBD1 (6 bases). The germline V gene has CDR1 SGHNT and CDR2 YYREEE (reference sequence). The CDR3 consists of 14 residues. The V and J ends lost 4 bases and 3 bases respectively, with 13 bases between them. CDR3: CASSKWDTDTEAFF. In nucleotides, the CDR3 is TGTGCCAGCAGCAAATGGGACACAGACACTGAAGCTTTCTTT.

The rearrangement joins TRBV20-1 to TRBJ1-4, with D tentatively TRBD1 (5 bases). The CDR3 runs to 14 residues. V lost 3 bases, J lost 8 bases, and 16 bases lay in between. Germline V gene data show CDR1 as DFQATT and CDR2 as SNEGSKA (reference sequence). The DNA for the CDR3 is TGCAGTGCTAGCAGTAAGGGGTGGGAGGAAAAACTGTTTTTT. Translated, it gives CSASSKGWEEKLFF.

About this clonotype: One base away lies a much larger clone, so this may be a sequencing read error. The chain couples TRBV4-1 to TRBJ1-5; D is ambiguous. Germline CDR1 and CDR2: MGHRA and YSYEKL. Trimming removed 2 bases from V and 3 bases from J, with 11 bases in between. The CDR3 is 15 amino acids. DNA for the CDR3: TGCGCCAGCAGCCAAACAGAAGGAACCAATCAGCCCCAGCATTTT. Its translation is CASSQTEGTNQPQHF.

This rearrangement joins TRBV5-1 to TRBJ2-7; D ambiguous. Trimming pared 0 bases from V and 3 bases from J, leaving 13 bases between. The germline V gene encodes CDR1 SGHRS and CDR2 YFSETQ. This CDR3 has 15 amino acids. CDR3 in amino acids: CASSLGMWSDYEQYF. The CDR3 DNA follows: TGCGCCAGCAGCTTGGGTATGTGGTCAGACTACGAGCAGTACTTC.

This clonotype came up a few times. This chain joins TRBV5-1 and TRBJ1-1; D not certain. The ends were cut back, 2 bases at V and 1 base at J, with 12 bases in the middle. This CDR3 is built from 15 residues. Germline-derived CDR1 and CDR2 are SGHRS and YFSETQ. The CDR3 DNA reads TGCGCCAGCAGCTTTTTTAACTCGAAGAACACTGAAGCTTTCTTT. This translates into CASSFFNSKNTEAFF.

This clonotype was counted many times. The CDR3 region has the DNA TGCAGTGCACCCAGGGCGGGGGGAGTCACTAATGAAAAACTGTTTTTT. It codes for CSAPRAGGVTNEKLFF. The V and J genes are TRBV20-1 and TRBJ1-4; D perhaps matches TRBD1 (5 bases). Trimming removed 6 bases at V and 2 bases at J, with 19 bases between. CDR1 DFQATT and CDR2 SNEGSKA come from the germline V gene (reference sequence). The CDR3 extends over 16 amino acids.

This sequence joins TRBV6-5 and TRBJ1-1; possible D gene TRBD1, 6 bases. V was pared by 7 bases and J by 0 bases, with 12 bases between. The CDR3 loop spans 14 amino acids. The germline gives CDR1 MNHEY, CDR2 SVGAGI. CDR3 sequence reads: CASNLDRMNTEAFF. CDR3 sequence (DNA): TGTGCCAGCAATTTGGACAGAATGAACACTGAAGCTTTCTTT.

With respect to this clonotype: The junction and the germline gene differ at one end; a read error may be behind it. The chain employs TRBV12-3 or TRBV12-4 and TRBJ2-7; 11 bases are shared with TRBD1. The CDR3 consists of 14 residues. This CDR3 is CASRTGQGARGLDF. CDR3 in DNA: TGTGCCAGCAGAACCGGACAGGGGGCTCGCGGGTTGGACTTC.

This clonotype was observed many times. The rearrangement joins TRBV29-1 to TRBJ1-1; 8 nucleotides match TRBD1. Per germline, CDR1 SQVTM and CDR2 ANQGSEA. The CDR3 loop spans 13 amino acids. V shed 8 bases, J shed 3 bases, and the junction held 8 bases outside the gene matches. This CDR3 reads CSITRGRHTEAFF. DNA of the CDR3: TGCAGCATTACCAGGGGGCGCCACACTGAAGCTTTCTTT.